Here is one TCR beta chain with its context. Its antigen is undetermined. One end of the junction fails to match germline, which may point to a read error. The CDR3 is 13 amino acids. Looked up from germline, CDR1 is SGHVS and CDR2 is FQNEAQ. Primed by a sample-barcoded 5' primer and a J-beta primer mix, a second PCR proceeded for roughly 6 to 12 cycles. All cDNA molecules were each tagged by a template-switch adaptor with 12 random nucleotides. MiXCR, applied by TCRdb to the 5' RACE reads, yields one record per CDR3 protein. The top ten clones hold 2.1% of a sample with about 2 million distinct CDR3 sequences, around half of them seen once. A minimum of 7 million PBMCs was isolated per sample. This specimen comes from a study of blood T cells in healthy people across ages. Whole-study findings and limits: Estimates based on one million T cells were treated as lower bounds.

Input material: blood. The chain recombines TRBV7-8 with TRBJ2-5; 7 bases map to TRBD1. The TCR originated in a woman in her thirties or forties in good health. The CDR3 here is CTSSQGVKETQYF. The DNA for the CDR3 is TGTACCAGCAGCCAGGGGGTTAAAGAGACCCAGTACTTC.